This T cell receptor beta chain is from a study of blood T cell repertoires in COVID-19. Study summary: Acute-phase and convalescent COVID-19 samples originated in the United States, Italy and Spain. The analysed material was cDNA or gDNA that came from T cells, B-cell-depleted T cells, or PBMCs.

The germline gives CDR1 LNHNV, CDR2 YYDKDF (reference sequence). The CDR3 consists of 15 residues. V was shortened by 2 bases and J by 8 bases, with 18 bases between the two germline ends. How the authors handled the data: Reference gene primer amplification gave nucleated cell count estimates. Only in-frame clones appear in the TCRdb table, and some are missing; sequencing was by immunoSEQ multiplex PCR. Clone size and the V and J calls come from that table; the DNA yielded D and trimming. The table has approximately 75,000 clones, about four fifths seen once. The sample was peripheral blood. The J gene is TRBJ1-2, the V gene TRBV15; weak D call: TRBD1 (5 bases). The sequence was collected from a woman of 80 years or more with acute or convalescent COVID-19. CDR3: CATSRRELVQGGYTF. The DNA for the CDR3 is TGTGCCACCAGCAGACGCGAACTGGTCCAGGGAGGCTACACCTTC.